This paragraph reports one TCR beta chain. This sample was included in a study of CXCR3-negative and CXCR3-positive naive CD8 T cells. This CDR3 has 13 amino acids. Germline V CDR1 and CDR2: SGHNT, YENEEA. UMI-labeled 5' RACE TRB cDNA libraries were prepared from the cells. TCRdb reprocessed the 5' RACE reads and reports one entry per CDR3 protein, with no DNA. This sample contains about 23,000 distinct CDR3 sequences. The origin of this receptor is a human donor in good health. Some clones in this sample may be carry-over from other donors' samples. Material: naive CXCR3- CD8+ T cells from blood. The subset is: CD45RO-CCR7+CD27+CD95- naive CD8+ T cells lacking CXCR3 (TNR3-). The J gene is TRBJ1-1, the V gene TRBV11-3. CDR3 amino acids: CASSARTSEEAFF. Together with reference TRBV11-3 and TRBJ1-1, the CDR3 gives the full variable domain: EAGVVQSPRYKIIEKKQPVAFWCNPISGHNTLYWYLQNLGQGPELLIRYENEEAVDDSQLPKDRFSAERLKGVDSTLKIQPAELGDSAVYLCASSARTSEEAFFGQGTRLTVV.